One and the same sample provided the 2 T cell receptor beta chains below, sequenced in a study of T cell responses to AZD1222 COVID-19 vaccine. This table comes from immunoSEQ multiplex PCR, and its TCRdb copy is limited to in-frame clones, with some not included. Of 150,000 or so clones in the sample, 91% are singletons; the top ten hold around 1.8%. The sequencing here drew on peripheral blood, taken on day 0 of AZD1222 vaccination. Source of these receptors: an adult in good health.

This rearrangement joins TRBV19 to TRBJ1-1; D uncertain. Looked up from germline, CDR1 is LNHDA and CDR2 is SQIVND (reference sequence). V was trimmed by 7 bases and J by 5 bases, leaving 17 bases between them. The CDR3 has 14 amino acids. The CDR3 DNA sequence: TGTGCCAGTATTCGAACCATAGCGCGGACTGAAGCTTTCTTT. Protein: CASIRTIARTEAFF.

This clone appeared a single time. The CDR3, as DNA: TGCGCCAGCAGCTTGCGCGGGCCGAACACTGAAGCTTTCTTT. This sequence encodes CASSLRGPNTEAFF. The chain links TRBV5-1 to TRBJ1-1; D is ambiguous. Germline lookup yields CDR1 SGHRS and CDR2 YFSETQ. This CDR3 spans 14 amino acids. V gave up 1 base and J gave up 1 base, with 8 bases separating them.